These 8 T cell receptor beta chains share one sample of origin, sequenced in a study of blood T cells in healthy people across ages. Together with a sample-barcoded 5' primer, a J-beta primer mix was included in a second PCR lasting 7 to 11 cycles. Each CDR3 protein is one row after TCRdb ran MiXCR on the 5' RACE reads. This table has roughly 1.7 million distinct CDR3 sequences, about 31% appearing once. The sequencing input was blood. These receptors were collected from a woman aged 25 to 39 in good health.

This rearrangement joins TRBV7-3 to TRBJ1-1, with 7 positions matching TRBD1. The CDR3 spans 15 residues. CDR1 and CDR2 from the germline V gene are SGHTA and FQGTGA. The V segment lost 4 bases and the J segment 0 bases; nucleotides outside the gene matches: 5. CDR3 protein: CASSSQQGLNTEAFF. The CDR3, as DNA: TGTGCCAGCAGCTCACAACAGGGGTTGAACACTGAAGCTTTCTTT.

The chain uses TRBV4-2 and TRBJ1-2; D is uncertain. Trimming removed 3 bases from V and 6 bases from J, with 5 bases in between. The CDR3 is made up of 11 amino acids. The germline V gene has CDR1 LGHNA and CDR2 YNFKEQ. The DNA of the CDR3 is TGTGCCAGCAGCCAGCGCCATGGCTACACCTTC. Protein sequence: CASSQRHGYTF.

This clonotype was seen repeatedly, ten times or more. This chain connects TRBV10-3 to TRBJ2-3; TRBD2 agrees at 8 bases. This CDR3 region has 15 residues. V trimming: 4 bases; J trimming: 2 bases; junction bases outside the gene matches: 5. Germline V gene data show CDR1 as ENHRY and CDR2 as SYGVKD. CDR3 protein: CAISAGGVHTDTQYF. The CDR3 coding sequence is TGTGCCATCAGTGCCGGGGGGGTCCACACAGATACGCAGTATTTT.

This clonotype was picked up many times. The chain combines TRBV7-2 with TRBJ2-7, with D possibly being TRBD2 (6 bases). The V gene lost 1 base and the J gene lost 4 bases, with 8 bases spanning the gap. Germline V gene data show CDR1 as SGHTA and CDR2 as FQGNSA. The length of the CDR3 is 13 residues. The CDR3 DNA reads TGTGCCAGCAGCTTAGGTGGGAGGTACGAGCAGTACTTC. It translates to CASSLGGRYEQYF.

This clonotype was counted a few times. The CDR3 loop reads CSARELGRNYGYTF. The CDR3 DNA follows: TGCAGTGCTAGAGAACTCGGCAGGAACTATGGCTACACCTTC. The chain links TRBV20-1 to TRBJ1-2; D is undetermined. Germline CDR1 DFQATT, CDR2 SNEGSKA (reference sequence). Trimming took off 0 bases at V and 2 bases at J, with 10 bases between the two ends. The CDR3 length is 14 residues.

Of note for this clonotype: One end of the junction is discordant with germline, which a read error may explain. This chain joins TRBV9 and TRBJ2-1; 7 bases align to TRBD1. The germline CDR1 and CDR2 sequences are SGDLS and YYNGEE. The CDR3 length is 12 residues. The CDR3 sequence is CAGSAQGDEQFF. The CDR3 DNA reads TGTGCCGGCAGCGCGCAGGGGGATGAGCAGTTCTTC.

This clonotype has ten or more counts. The chain recombines TRBV29-1 with TRBJ2-5, with TRBD1 as a possible D gene (6 bases). Trimming cost V 7 bases and J 4 bases, with 13 bases left between them. Germline V gene sequence: CDR1 SQVTM, CDR2 ANQGSEA. The CDR3 has 12 amino acids. CDR3 coding DNA: TGCAGCGGGGGACACCCTCCAGAGACCCAGTACTTC. Translation: CSGGHPPETQYF.

The chain employs TRBV5-1 and TRBJ2-3, with D uncertain. V was shortened by 4 bases and J by 4 bases, with 13 bases between the two germline ends. Germline CDR1 is SGHRS and CDR2 is YFSETQ. This CDR3 has 14 residues. Here the CDR3 DNA reads TGCGCCAGCAGCGTACAAGGAGCACCAGATACGCAGTATTTT. It encodes CASSVQGAPDTQYF.